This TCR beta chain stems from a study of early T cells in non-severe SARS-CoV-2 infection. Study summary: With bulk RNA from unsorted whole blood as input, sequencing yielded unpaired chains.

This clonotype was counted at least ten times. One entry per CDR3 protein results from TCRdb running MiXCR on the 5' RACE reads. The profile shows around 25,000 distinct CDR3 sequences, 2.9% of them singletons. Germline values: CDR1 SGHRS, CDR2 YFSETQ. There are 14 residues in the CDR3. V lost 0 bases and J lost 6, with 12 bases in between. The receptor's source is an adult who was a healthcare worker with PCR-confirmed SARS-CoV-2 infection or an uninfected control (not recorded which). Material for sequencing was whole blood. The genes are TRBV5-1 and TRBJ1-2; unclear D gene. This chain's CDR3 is CASSLEGTKDGYTF. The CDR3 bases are TGCGCCAGCAGCTTGGAAGGAACTAAAGATGGCTACACCTTC. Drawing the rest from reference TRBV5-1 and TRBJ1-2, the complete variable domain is KAGVTQTPRYLIKTRGQQVTLSCSPISGHRSVSWYQQTPGQGLQFLFEYFSETQRNKGNFPGRFSGRQFSNSRSEMNVSTLELGDSALYLCASSLEGTKDGYTFGSGTRLTVV.